A single sample is the source of the 32 T cell receptor beta chains below, sequenced in a study of T cell clonotyping in hematopoietic cell transplantation. Sequencing used immunoSEQ multiplex PCR; TCRdb keeps in-frame clones, though not all of them. The table records fewer than 80,000 clones, 90% to 95% of them present only once. Sequenced: peripheral blood mononuclear cells. The receptor set was obtained from a man in his forties or fifties in good health. Some clones in this sample may be carry-over from other donors' samples.

The rearrangement uses TRBV2 and TRBJ2-2; D is uncertain. The ends were cut back, 3 bases at V and 3 bases at J, with 8 bases in the middle. The CDR3 is made up of 14 amino acids. Germline V gene sequence: CDR1 SNHLY, CDR2 FYNNEI. CDR3 loop: CASSDYRDTGELFF. The CDR3 region has the DNA TGTGCCAGCAGTGATTACCGGGACACCGGGGAGCTGTTTTTT.

The rearrangement links TRBV11-3 to TRBJ2-1; D perhaps matches TRBD2 (5 bases). The germline V gene has CDR1 SGHNT and CDR2 YENEEA. V gave up 5 bases and J gave up 7 bases, with 9 bases separating them. There are 12 residues in the CDR3. The CDR3 nucleotides are TGTGCCAGCAGCAAGGACTCTAATGAGCAGTTCTTC. Amino acids: CASSKDSNEQFF.

Remarks on this clone: Mismatch with germline at one junction end may stem from a read error. This chain links TRBV5-6 with TRBJ2-7, with D possibly being TRBD2 (5 bases). This CDR3 is 13 amino acids long. Germline V CDR1 and CDR2: SGHDT, YYEEEE. CDR3 region: CASSFNGMYEEYF. DNA of the CDR3: TGTGCCAGCAGCTTCAACGGGATGTACGAGGAGTACTTC.

The J gene is TRBJ2-7, the V gene TRBV6-1; TRBD2 matches at 7 bases. CDR3 length equals 15 residues. V lost 3 bases and J lost 2; bases outside the gene matches: 7. The V gene's germline CDR1 is MNHNS and CDR2 SASEGT. CDR3 amino acids: CASSDSGTAPYEQYF. The CDR3 nucleotides are TGTGCCAGCAGTGACAGCGGGACTGCGCCCTACGAGCAGTACTTC.

The chain recombines TRBV27 with TRBJ1-6, with D tentatively TRBD1 (5 bases). Trimming pared 2 bases from V and 4 bases from J, leaving 9 bases between. Per the germline V gene, CDR1 is MNHEY and CDR2 is SMNVEV (reference sequence). This CDR3 has 15 residues. The CDR3 DNA follows: TGTGCCAGCAGTTTAGGGGGGGGGTATAATTCACCCCTCCACTTT. Amino acids: CASSLGGGYNSPLHF.

The CDR3 loop is CASSSPAGGTYEQYF. CDR3 coding DNA: TGTGCCAGCAGCTCACCAGCGGGAGGGACCTACGAGCAGTACTTC. The rearrangement links TRBV28 to TRBJ2-7, with 10 bases lining up with TRBD2. J gave up 2 bases and V 6 bases, and 7 bases lay outside the gene matches. Germline V gene lookup returns CDR1 MDHEN and CDR2 SYDVKM. The CDR3 extends over 15 amino acids.

The rearrangement links TRBV9 to TRBJ1-2, with D unresolved. V dropped 0 bases and J dropped 5 bases, with 8 bases sitting between them. Germline CDR1 SGDLS, CDR2 YYNGEE. CDR3 length equals 13 residues. CDR3 in DNA: TGTGCCAGCAGCGTAGATGGTTCATATGGCTACACCTTC. It is translated as CASSVDGSYGYTF. The full variable domain, completed using reference TRBV9 and TRBJ1-2, is DSGVTQTPKHLITATGQRVTLRCSPRSGDLSVYWYQQSLDQGLQFLIQYYNGEERAKGNILERFSAQQFPDLHSELNLSSLELGDSALYFCASSVDGSYGYTFGSGTRLTVV.

V and J are TRBV19 and TRBJ1-2, with TRBD1 matching over 8 bases. This CDR3 comprises 14 residues. Germline CDR1 and CDR2: LNHDA and SQIVND (reference sequence). The trim removed 6 bases at V and 5 bases at J, leaving 8 bases unmatched. The CDR3 DNA follows: TGTGCCAGTAGCCTCCAGCACAGGGGGTATGGCTACACCTTC. Translation: CASSLQHRGYGYTF. The whole variable domain, remainder taken from reference TRBV19 and TRBJ1-2, is DGGITQSPKYLFRKEGQNVTLSCEQNLNHDAMYWYRQDPGQGLRLIYYSQIVNDFQKGDIAEGYSVSREKKESFPLTVTSAQKNPTAFYLCASSLQHRGYGYTFGSGTRLTVV.

The chain recombines TRBV4-2 with TRBJ1-3; D not resolved. V shed 0 bases and J shed 3 bases, with 9 bases lying between them. This CDR3 region has 15 residues. Germline values: CDR1 LGHNA, CDR2 YNFKEQ. The CDR3 sequence: CASSQDLNSGNTIYF. The CDR3 DNA reads as TGTGCCAGCAGCCAAGATCTGAACAGTGGAAACACCATATATTTT.

For the CDR3, the DNA is TGTGCCAGTCTAACAGGGGTTGGTGATGGCTACACCTTC. The encoded protein is CASLTGVGDGYTF. The gene calls are TRBV28 and TRBJ1-2, with 7 bases that match TRBD1. The V gene's germline CDR1 is MDHEN and CDR2 SYDVKM. Unmatched junction bases numbered 10, after V lost 9 bases and J lost 6 bases. CDR3 size: 13 residues.

V and J are TRBV29-1 and TRBJ2-7, with TRBD2 matching over 12 bases. CDR3 size: 15 residues. V shed 4 bases and J 3 bases; nucleotides not matched to a gene: 7. The germline CDR1 and CDR2 sequences are SQVTM and ANQGSEA. The DNA of the CDR3 is TGCAGCGTTGGCGGAACTAGCGGGAGGATCTACGAGCAGTACTTC. Its translation is CSVGGTSGRIYEQYF.

V is TRBV28 and J is TRBJ2-7; a weak D match, TRBD2 (7 bases). The CDR3 is made up of 16 amino acids. In germline, CDR1 is MDHEN, CDR2 SYDVKM. Between the trimmed V and J ends, which lost 4 bases and 7 bases, there was a span of 23 bases. As DNA, the CDR3 is TGTGCCAGCAGTTGGCCGCCGGCGGGGGACACCGGGGAGCAGTACTTC. Protein sequence: CASSWPPAGDTGEQYF.

This chain links TRBV7-3 with TRBJ2-2; the D gene could be TRBD1 or TRBD2 (6 bases each). The germline gives CDR1 SGHTA, CDR2 FQGTGA. The CDR3 is 14 residues long. Trimming cost V 3 bases and J 7 bases, with 12 bases left between them. The CDR3 region is CASSFSGAGGELFF. CDR3 DNA: TGTGCCAGCAGCTTTTCGGGGGCTGGCGGGGAGCTGTTTTTT.

The chain has TRBV5-1 and TRBJ2-5, with TRBD1 identical over 7 bases. Germline CDR1 is SGHRS and CDR2 is YFSETQ. The CDR3 is made up of 13 amino acids. V was pared by 4 bases and J by 2 bases, with 2 bases of the junction left unmatched. The CDR3 sequence: CASSKGQQETQYF. CDR3 sequence (DNA): TGCGCCAGCAGCAAGGGACAGCAAGAGACCCAGTACTTC.

The chain recombines TRBV29-1 with TRBJ1-2; D perhaps matches TRBD1 (5 bases). In germline, CDR1 is SQVTM, CDR2 ANQGSEA. V was clipped by 6 bases and J by 3 bases, with 23 bases between them. The CDR3 consists of 16 residues. The CDR3 DNA sequence: TGCAGCGTCCGGCTAAATCACAGGAGCTCGGACTATGGCTACACCTTC. It yields the protein CSVRLNHRSSDYGYTF.

A single count supports this clone. This chain links TRBV12-2 with TRBJ1-6; the DNA was not used to check the table's D call, TRBD1. TRBV12-2 is marked as a pseudogene. CDR3 length equals 17 residues. CDR3 nucleotides: TGTGCAAGTCGCCTTGACAGGGGGACCGTTTATAATTCACCCCTCCACTTT. It is translated as CASRLDRGTVYNSPLHF.

This chain uses TRBV6-1 with TRBJ1-2; D is ambiguous. The CDR3 extends over 11 amino acids. The germline V and J ends were trimmed by 10 bases and 6 bases, with 12 bases remaining between them. Germline V gene sequence: CDR1 MNHNS, CDR2 SASEGT. CDR3 sequence (DNA): TGTGCCAACCAGGAGTGGGATGGCTACACCTTC. Translated: CANQEWDGYTF.

The chain carries TRBV5-1 and TRBJ2-3; TRBD1 or TRBD2 may be the D gene (6 bases each). Looked up from germline, CDR1 is SGHRS and CDR2 is YFSETQ. This CDR3 contains 16 residues. Trimming removed 5 bases from V and 0 bases from J, with 16 bases in between. The CDR3 coding sequence is TGCGCCAGCAGTTCGGAAGGAGGGGGTAGCACAGATACGCAGTATTTT. Translated, it gives CASSSEGGGSTDTQYF.

The chain employs TRBV5-1 and TRBJ2-3; 9 bases are shared with TRBD1. V was clipped by 3 bases and J by 3 bases; unmatched bases: 5. CDR1 is SGHRS and CDR2 is YFSETQ in the germline V gene. The length of the CDR3 is 15 residues. CDR3 amino acids: CASSSQGAGTDTQYF. CDR3 nucleotides: TGCGCCAGCAGCTCACAGGGGGCCGGTACAGATACGCAGTATTTT. Looking up the rest from reference TRBV5-1 and TRBJ2-3 gives the full variable domain: KAGVTQTPRYLIKTRGQQVTLSCSPISGHRSVSWYQQTPGQGLQFLFEYFSETQRNKGNFPGRFSGRQFSNSRSEMNVSTLELGDSALYLCASSSQGAGTDTQYFGPGTRLTVL.

The chain links TRBV5-1 to TRBJ2-3, with TRBD2 as a possible D gene (6 bases). The CDR3 contains 13 residues. The ends were cut back, 0 bases at V and 6 bases at J, with 8 bases in the middle. CDR1 SGHRS and CDR2 YFSETQ come from the germline V gene. CDR3 DNA sequence: TGCGCCAGCAGCTTGGCTAGCGTGGATACGCAGTATTTT. Translated, it gives CASSLASVDTQYF.

V and J are TRBV30 and TRBJ2-7; D is unresolved. The CDR3 extends over 11 amino acids. CDR1 is GTSNPN, CDR2 SVGIG, per germline (reference sequence). Trimming shortened V by 7 bases and J by 2 bases, and 9 bases separated the two germline ends. The CDR3 region has the DNA TGTGCCTCCGCACATACCTACGAGCAGTACTTC. Translating it yields CASAHTYEQYF.

This chain uses TRBV5-4 with TRBJ2-2; possibly TRBD1 or TRBD2 for D (5 bases each). Trimming removed 1 base at V and 6 bases at J, with 19 bases between. Germline values: CDR1 SGHNT, CDR2 YYREEE (reference sequence). This CDR3 has 17 residues. CDR3 nucleotides: TGTGCCAGCAGCTTGTGGCCTAAAGCGGACATCGCCGGGGAGCTGTTTTTT. As protein: CASSLWPKADIAGELFF.

This clone has more than one count but fewer than ten. The V and J genes are TRBV27 and TRBJ1-1; maybe TRBD1 (6 bases). Germline lookup yields CDR1 MNHEY and CDR2 SMNVEV (reference sequence). With 5 bases removed from V and 6 bases from J, the gap between germline ends came to 16 bases. The CDR3 contains 14 residues. The CDR3 region is CASSGRTAGAEAFF. CDR3 DNA sequence: TGTGCCAGCAGTGGGCGGACAGCAGGCGCTGAAGCTTTCTTT.

The rearrangement links TRBV27 to TRBJ2-3, with 8 bases identical to TRBD2. Unmatched junction bases numbered 7, after V lost 1 base and J lost 4 bases. From germline, CDR1 is MNHEY and CDR2 SMNVEV (reference sequence). The CDR3 loop spans 16 amino acids. The chain's CDR3 is CASSLFGIAGSDTQYF. Here the CDR3 DNA reads TGTGCCAGCAGTTTATTTGGGATAGCGGGGTCAGATACGCAGTATTTT.

This clone was observed a single time. The rearrangement joins TRBV7-3 to TRBJ2-3; no clear D gene. V gave up 2 bases and J gave up 5 bases, with 17 bases separating them. The CDR3 length is 16 residues. Germline loops: CDR1 SGHTA, CDR2 FQGTGA. The CDR3 DNA follows: TGTGCCAGCAGCTTAGGCACGCAGAGCAACCAAGATACGCAGTATTTT. As protein: CASSLGTQSNQDTQYF.

In DNA, the CDR3 is TGTGCCGTGACGGGGGGTCCTGATACGCAGTATTTT. It specifies CAVTGGPDTQYF. The genes are TRBV10-3 and TRBJ2-3; 7 bases match TRBD2. This CDR3 region has 12 residues. Germline loops: CDR1 ENHRY, CDR2 SYGVKD. V shed 11 bases, J shed 6 bases, and the junction held 8 bases outside the gene matches.

This sequence joins TRBV11-3 and TRBJ2-2, with 8 bases identical to TRBD1. The CDR3 is 15 amino acids. J lost 5 bases, V lost 5 bases, and 7 bases had no gene match. Germline V gene lookup returns CDR1 SGHNT and CDR2 YENEEA. CDR3 in DNA: TGTGCCAGCAGCGCGGGACAGGCCTTAACCGGGGAGCTGTTTTTT. Its protein is CASSAGQALTGELFF. The full variable domain, in which reference TRBV11-3 and TRBJ2-2 provide the parts outside the CDR3, is EAGVVQSPRYKIIEKKQPVAFWCNPISGHNTLYWYLQNLGQGPELLIRYENEEAVDDSQLPKDRFSAERLKGVDSTLKIQPAELGDSAVYLCASSAGQALTGELFFGEGSRLTVL.

The J gene is TRBJ2-3, the V gene TRBV5-6; D gene unclear. Germline loops: CDR1 SGHDT, CDR2 YYEEEE. The CDR3 extends over 16 amino acids. Trimming cost V 2 bases and J 5 bases, with 18 bases left between them. The CDR3 reads CASSFSRPSPGDTQYF. DNA for the CDR3: TGTGCCAGCAGCTTCTCCCGTCCCTCCCCGGGAGATACGCAGTATTTT.

This chain uses TRBV9 with TRBJ2-4; a weak D match, TRBD1 (5 bases). V lost 0 bases and J 4 bases, leaving 11 bases between the germline ends. Germline CDR1 and CDR2: SGDLS and YYNGEE. CDR3 length: 15 residues. CDR3 amino acids: CASSVEQDGKNIQYF. CDR3 bases: TGTGCCAGCAGCGTAGAACAGGACGGAAAAAACATTCAGTACTTC.

Remarks on this clone: Without the conserved terminal phenylalanine or tryptophan, this CDR3 likely stems from a read error. Because the CDR3's place on the DNA is in doubt, the DNA is left out and the CDR3 is given as listed by TCRdb. The chain uses TRBV7-9 and TRBJ2-7; TRBD2 is the table's D call and was not checked against the DNA. CDR1 SEHNR and CDR2 FQNEAQ come from the germline V gene (reference sequence). Termini included, the CDR3 measures 11 amino acids. CDR3 region: CASGWVREYRL.

V and J are TRBV7-6 and TRBJ2-7; tentatively, D is TRBD1 or TRBD2 (5 bases each). From germline, CDR1 is SGHVS and CDR2 FNYEAQ. CDR3 length: 15 amino acids. Trimming cost V 4 bases and J 3 bases, with 16 bases left between them. The CDR3 bases are TGTGCCAGCAGCTCTGGGACGGGAAATTTCTACGAGCAGTACTTC. Its translation is CASSSGTGNFYEQYF.

The chain has TRBV29-1 and TRBJ2-2; 8 bases align to TRBD1. The CDR3 covers 13 residues. Germline lookup yields CDR1 SQVTM and CDR2 ANQGSEA. V lost 8 bases, J lost 4 bases, and 6 bases stayed unmatched. The CDR3 protein is CSTQGAGTGELFF. The DNA of the CDR3 is TGCAGCACCCAGGGGGCGGGCACCGGGGAGCTGTTTTTT.